The clone carrying this T cell receptor (beta chain) was seen at least ten times. Its antigen is undetermined. Paired alpha-beta TCRs of CD8+ T cells were analyzed by expanded emulsion RT-PCR. Per the germline V gene, CDR1 is MNHEY and CDR2 is SVGAGI. The CDR3 consists of 15 residues. The germline V and J ends were trimmed by 0 bases and 8 bases, with 16 bases remaining between them. This specimen belongs to a study of T cell repertoires in breast cancer. Looking at the study overall: Samples were breast cancer tumors, lymph nodes and blood from patients, and control blood. Of the 20 to 25 tumors, the majority were ER+/PR+. Study results and caveats: Eight TRBV7 primers may have caused mispriming bias toward TRBV7 in shared TCRs.

Blocking oligonucleotides added to a second nested PCR suppressed unpaired genes. Each CDR3 protein is one row after TCRdb ran MiXCR on the emulsion pairing reads. The data show approximately 37,000 distinct CDR3 sequences, around 45% seen once. This TCR came from a pool of human donors with breast cancer or a healthy control (not recorded which). Sequenced: CD8+ T cells. The V gene is TRBV6-5, the J gene TRBJ1-2, with D maybe TRBD1 (6 bases). The chain's CDR3 is CASSYSARGFGGYTF. For the CDR3, the DNA is TGTGCCAGCAGTTACTCCGCGAGGGGGTTCGGCGGCTACACCTTC.